This entry lists 21 T cell receptor beta chains sequenced from one sample in a study of memory CD4+ T cells and cytomegalovirus serostatus. The sort gate was single viable CD3+CD4+CD8-CD45RO+ cells for memory CD4+ T cells. Assay: immunoSEQ multiplex PCR; the TCRdb copy retains only in-frame clones and omits some. Altogether roughly 53,000 clones are present, around 76% being singletons, with the ten largest covering roughly 1.5%. The specimen was memory CD4+ T cells from blood. All receptors come from an adult in good health and CMV-seronegative.

V usage is TRBV7-2 and J usage is TRBJ1-2; no clear D. V dropped 6 bases and J dropped 4 bases, with 12 bases sitting between them. From germline, CDR1 is SGHTA and CDR2 FQGNSA. This CDR3 comprises 13 residues. This CDR3 is CASSSDYRYGYTF. DNA for the CDR3: TGTGCCAGCAGTTCGGATTACCGCTATGGCTACACCTTC.

The CDR3 loop is CASSLSGLASTETQYF. The CDR3 bases are TGTGCCAGCAGCCTATCGGGACTAGCGTCAACAGAGACCCAGTACTTC. This chain joins TRBV7-2 and TRBJ2-5, with 10 bases that match TRBD2. V dropped 5 bases and J dropped 4; count of bases not matched to a gene: 10. The CDR3 is 16 amino acids. CDR1 is SGHTA and CDR2 is FQGNSA in the germline V gene.

V is TRBV18 and J is TRBJ2-7, with 8 bases identical to TRBD1. The CDR3 is 16 amino acids. V gave up 2 bases and J gave up 5 bases; unmatched junction bases: 11. Germline V gene sequence: CDR1 KGHSH, CDR2 LQKENI. CDR3 in amino acids: CASSPLGQGYGDEQYF. The CDR3 bases are TGTGCCAGCTCACCATTAGGACAGGGCTATGGTGACGAGCAGTACTTC.

This chain links TRBV18 with TRBJ2-6, with D unresolved. CDR1 is KGHSH, CDR2 LQKENI, per germline. Trimming left V 10 bases short and J 3 bases short, with 16 bases between. The CDR3 spans 15 residues. The CDR3: CATSRGADGANVLTF. As DNA, the CDR3 is TGTGCCACCTCGCGTGGAGCCGATGGGGCCAACGTCCTGACTTTC.

The rearrangement uses TRBV2 and TRBJ2-5; 9 bases fit TRBD2. This CDR3 is 16 amino acids long. V lost 1 base and J lost 4; bases outside the gene matches: 7. CDR1 and CDR2 from the germline V gene are SNHLY and FYNNEI. The CDR3 DNA reads TGTGCCAGCAGTGAAGGACTCCTAGCGGGGTCAGAGACCCAGTACTTC. Translation gives CASSEGLLAGSETQYF.

V and J are TRBV29-1 and TRBJ2-3; weak D call: TRBD2 (6 bases). V was pared by 6 bases and J by 6 bases, with 19 bases between. The CDR3 consists of 14 residues. Germline values: CDR1 SQVTM, CDR2 ANQGSEA. The CDR3 sequence: CSVTMGRGADTQYF. CDR3 in DNA: TGCAGCGTAACGATGGGGCGGGGTGCTGATACGCAGTATTTT.

The rearrangement uses TRBV6-5 and TRBJ1-5; D not certain. Between the trimmed V and J ends, which lost 5 bases and 2 bases, there was a span of 13 bases. The germline V gene has CDR1 MNHEY and CDR2 SVGAGI. The CDR3 runs to 15 residues. CDR3 protein: CASSTTGLGNQPQHF. CDR3 coding DNA: TGTGCCAGCAGTACCACCGGGTTGGGCAATCAGCCCCAGCATTTT.

Here the CDR3 DNA reads TGCGCCAGCAGTCCACGACAGGGGTCTTTCTTT. Translation: CASSPRQGSFF. V is TRBV23-1 and J is TRBJ1-1; 8 bases align to TRBD1. TRBV23-1 is an open reading frame whose function is uncertain. This CDR3 region has 11 residues. Unmatched junction bases numbered 4, after V lost 4 bases and J lost 12 bases.

The chain links TRBV11-2 to TRBJ2-2; D is ambiguous. The CDR3 covers 13 residues. Trimming removed 3 bases at V and 5 bases at J, with 7 bases between. The V gene's germline CDR1 is SGHAT and CDR2 FQNNGV. CDR3 coding DNA: TGTGCCAGCAGCTTTGGGCATACCGGGGAGCTGTTTTTT. Protein sequence: CASSFGHTGELFF. The variable domain in full, with the rest retrieved from reference TRBV11-2 and TRBJ2-2, is EAGVAQSPRYKIIEKRQSVAFWCNPISGHATLYWYQQILGQGPKLLIQFQNNGVVDDSQLPKDRFSAERLKGVDSTLKIQPAKLEDSAVYLCASSFGHTGELFFGEGSRLTVL.

The V gene is TRBV2, the J gene TRBJ2-4; D possibly corresponds to TRBD2 (6 bases). Germline V gene lookup returns CDR1 SNHLY and CDR2 FYNNEI. CDR3 length equals 12 residues. The V end lost 4 bases, the J end lost 6 bases, and 7 bases lay between the germline ends. The CDR3 reads CASSGDSNIQYF. The DNA of the CDR3 is TGTGCCAGCAGTGGGGACTCAAACATTCAGTACTTC.

This chain uses TRBV5-8 with TRBJ2-1; no definite D call. The CDR3 has 12 residues. CDR1 SGHTS and CDR2 YDEGEE come from the germline V gene. Trimming shortened V by 0 bases and J by 9 bases, and 7 bases separated the two germline ends. For the CDR3, the DNA is TGTGCCAGCAGCTTGGCAGGAGTTGAGCAGTTCTTC. Its translation: CASSLAGVEQFF.

This chain joins TRBV19 and TRBJ1-5; D may be TRBD1 (5 bases). The CDR3 has 15 residues. V lost 5 bases to trimming and J lost 6 bases, with 17 bases between them. The germline CDR1 and CDR2 sequences are LNHDA and SQIVND (reference sequence). The CDR3 nucleotides read TGTGCCAGTAGTGTCCCGGGGGGGTTGGGTCAGCCCCAGCATTTT. The encoded protein is CASSVPGGLGQPQHF.

The count of this clone is one. The chain links TRBV5-6 to TRBJ1-1, with D possibly being TRBD1 (5 bases). CDR3 size: 15 residues. Germline CDR1 and CDR2: SGHDT and YYEEEE. Trimming stripped 4 bases from V and 0 bases from J, with 13 bases between. The DNA of the CDR3 is TGTGCCAGCAGCGCATGGGGCGGATTGAACACTGAAGCTTTCTTT. Translating gives CASSAWGGLNTEAFF. The entire variable domain, with the rest obtained from reference TRBV5-6 and TRBJ1-1, is as follows: DAGVTQSPTHLIKTRGQQVTLRCSPKSGHDTVSWYQQALGQGPQFIFQYYEEEERQRGNFPDRFSGHQFPNYSSELNVNALLLGDSALYLCASSAWGGLNTEAFFGQGTRLTVV.

This CDR3 reads CASSLDQRGALEQYF. The CDR3 nucleotides are TGTGCCAGCAGCTTGGATCAGCGGGGGGCACTCGAGCAGTACTTC. This chain links TRBV5-4 with TRBJ2-7; 9 bases are shared with TRBD2. The germline CDR1 and CDR2 sequences are SGHNT and YYREEE (reference sequence). The CDR3 extends over 15 amino acids. Trimming removed 0 bases from V and 6 bases from J; junction bases left unmatched: 7.

The rearrangement joins TRBV27 to TRBJ1-2; D not certain. Between the trimmed V and J ends, which lost 0 bases and 0 bases, there was a span of 20 bases. This CDR3 has 19 residues. Germline CDR1 is MNHEY and CDR2 is SMNVEV (reference sequence). The CDR3 sequence is CASSLSPRGRASSNYGYTF. The CDR3 DNA follows: TGTGCCAGCAGTTTATCCCCCCGGGGTAGGGCGAGTTCTAACTATGGCTACACCTTC.

This clone was seen only once. The CDR3, as DNA: TGTGCCAGCAGCTCCTATAGCGGGGGGGTCTACAATGAGCAGTTCTTC. This codes for CASSSYSGGVYNEQFF. The gene calls are TRBV5-6 and TRBJ2-1, with 11 bases that match TRBD2. V lost 3 bases to trimming and J lost 3 bases; unmatched junction nucleotides: 5. The CDR3 length is 16 residues. Germline CDR1 is SGHDT and CDR2 is YYEEEE.

This chain connects TRBV9 to TRBJ2-5; 8 nucleotides agree with TRBD1. The ends lost 3 bases at V and 5 bases at J; junction bases unmatched: 6. The CDR3 is 14 residues long. Per germline, CDR1 SGDLS and CDR2 YYNGEE. The CDR3 loop is CASSAQGARETQYF. CDR3 coding DNA: TGTGCCAGCAGCGCCCAGGGGGCAAGGGAGACCCAGTACTTC.

This clone was seen only a few times. The CDR3 sequence: CASSPGTVVETQYF. Written as DNA, the CDR3 is TGTGCCAGTAGTCCTGGGACAGTTGTTGAGACCCAGTACTTC. The chain is built from TRBV19 and TRBJ2-5; 7 bases fit TRBD1. In germline, CDR1 is LNHDA, CDR2 SQIVND (reference sequence). Unmatched junction bases numbered 8, after V lost 5 bases and J lost 5 bases. The CDR3 length is 14 residues.

The chain couples TRBV19 to TRBJ1-1; 9 positions agree with TRBD1. V shed 4 bases and J 5 bases; nucleotides not matched to a gene: 5. The CDR3 has 14 amino acids. Germline V gene data show CDR1 as LNHDA and CDR2 as SQIVND (reference sequence). The CDR3: CASSKQGARTEAFF. Written as DNA, the CDR3 is TGTGCCAGTAGTAAACAGGGGGCTAGAACTGAAGCTTTCTTT.

This clone came up once. The rearrangement uses TRBV18 and TRBJ2-3; 8 nucleotides match TRBD2. The J segment lost 0 bases and the V segment lost 4 bases, leaving 3 bases of the junction unmatched. CDR3 length: 15 residues. Germline values: CDR1 KGHSH, CDR2 LQKENI. The CDR3 reads CASSQRLASTDTQYF. The DNA of the CDR3 is TGTGCCAGCTCACAGCGACTAGCGAGCACAGATACGCAGTATTTT.

This chain connects TRBV6-1 to TRBJ2-5; D might be TRBD2 (5 bases). Germline CDR1 MNHNS, CDR2 SASEGT. The CDR3 runs 13 residues. V was shortened by 6 bases and J by 5 bases, with 13 bases between the two germline ends. The DNA of the CDR3 is TGTGCCAGCAGCATTCCGGGATCTGAGACCCAGTACTTC. It specifies CASSIPGSETQYF.